These 26 T cell receptor beta chains were sequenced from one sample in a study of blood T cell repertoires in COVID-19. Libraries were prepared by immunoSEQ multiplex PCR; TCRdb keeps only in-frame clonotypes and omits some of them. The data hold around 89,000 clones, with less than 80% observed a single time. Sequenced: peripheral blood. These receptors were obtained from a woman of 80 years or more with acute or convalescent COVID-19.

Only a few counts were recorded for this clone. The chain combines TRBV3-1 (or the pseudogene TRBV3-2) with TRBJ1-6; D is unresolved. V lost 4 bases, J lost 4 bases, and 20 bases lay in between. This CDR3 contains 18 residues. Germline lookup yields CDR1 LGHDT and CDR2 YNNKEL (reference sequence). The CDR3 protein is CASSLSGLGSRYNSPLHF. CDR3 DNA: TGTGCCAGCAGCCTTTCAGGCCTTGGCAGTCGTTATAATTCACCCCTCCACTTT.

The rearrangement joins TRBV2 to TRBJ1-2; 7 bases fit TRBD1. Germline CDR1 SNHLY, CDR2 FYNNEI. The CDR3 length is 16 residues. J was trimmed by 7 bases and V by 1 base; bases with no gene match: 12. CDR3 DNA: TGTGCCAGCAGTGAAGAGATGCACAGGGGCGCAGGTGGCTACACCTTC. Translation gives CASSEEMHRGAGGYTF.

The chain recombines TRBV7-9 with TRBJ2-7; tentative D call: TRBD2 (6 bases). The length of the CDR3 is 15 residues. The germline V gene encodes CDR1 SEHNR and CDR2 FQNEAQ (reference sequence). With 1 base removed from V and 5 bases from J, the gap between germline ends came to 15 bases. The CDR3 DNA reads as TGTGCCAGCAGCTTAGGGGGGTGGTGGAGGGACGAGCAGTACTTC. Translating gives CASSLGGWWRDEQYF.

V is TRBV12-5 and J is TRBJ2-3; TRBD2 agrees at 9 bases. Per germline, CDR1 LGHNT and CDR2 FRNRAP. The V gene end was trimmed by 4 bases and the J gene end by 1 base; junction bases not matched to a gene: 9. This CDR3 region has 17 residues. The CDR3 region has the DNA TGTGCTAGTGGTTCGCCCTTAGCGGGGGTTGGCACAGATACGCAGTATTTT. Its protein is CASGSPLAGVGTDTQYF.

This chain connects TRBV9 to TRBJ2-3, with D maybe TRBD2 (5 bases). The CDR3 spans 13 residues. Germline-derived CDR1 and CDR2 are SGDLS and YYNGEE. Deletions cut 1 base from V and 2 bases from J, with 5 bases between. The CDR3 sequence: CASSVRDTDTQYF. CDR3 coding DNA: TGTGCCAGCAGCGTACGGGACACAGATACGCAGTATTTT.

The chain is built from TRBV13 and TRBJ2-3, with TRBD2 identical over 13 bases. In germline, CDR1 is PRHDT, CDR2 FYEKMQ (reference sequence). This CDR3 is 18 amino acids long. Trimming cost V 5 bases and J 8 bases; bases outside gene matches: 16. CDR3 DNA: TGTGCCAGCAGCGCGGCTGCCAGGACTAGCGGGAGCTTTGGTACGCAGTATTTT. Its protein product is CASSAAARTSGSFGTQYF.

This clone was seen repeatedly, ten times or more. This chain uses TRBV5-6 with TRBJ2-7; TRBD1 agrees at 8 bases. Germline V gives CDR1 SGHDT, CDR2 YYEEEE. J lost 5 bases, V lost 4 bases, and 11 bases had no gene match. The CDR3 is 15 amino acids. This chain's CDR3 is CASSGTGQGIHEQYF. DNA of the CDR3: TGTGCCAGCAGCGGGACCGGACAGGGTATCCACGAGCAGTACTTC.

Points on this clone: Other DNA sequences in this specimen translate into the identical CDR3. The rearrangement uses TRBV30 and TRBJ1-2; 7 positions agree with TRBD1. This CDR3 contains 14 residues. V lost 0 bases, J lost 2 bases, and 3 bases stayed unmatched. Germline V gene lookup returns CDR1 GTSNPN and CDR2 SVGIG (reference sequence). CDR3 sequence (DNA): TGTGCCTGGAGTGTAACAGGGGCGAACTATGGCTACACCTTC. Translating gives CAWSVTGANYGYTF.

V is TRBV19 and J is TRBJ1-6; D is possibly TRBD1 (5 bases). Germline V gives CDR1 LNHDA, CDR2 SQIVND (reference sequence). CDR3 length: 13 residues. Deletions cut 8 bases from V and 9 bases from J, with 14 bases between. The CDR3 reads CASSLGGGSPLHF. DNA for the CDR3: TGTGCCAGTTCCCTGGGGGGAGGTTCACCCCTCCACTTT.

Turning to this clone: A junction end diverges from the germline sequence, so it may reflect a read error. This chain joins TRBV20-1 and TRBJ1-3, with 7 positions matching TRBD1. The germline V gene encodes CDR1 DFQATT and CDR2 SNEGSKA (reference sequence). CDR3 size: 14 residues. The CDR3 reads CSASRQGPGDTIYF. The CDR3 DNA reads as TGCAGTGCGAGTAGACAGGGCCCTGGAGACACCATATATTTT.

There are a few counts of this clone. This chain links TRBV6-5 with TRBJ1-2, with a tentative D call TRBD1 (6 bases). Trimming stripped 2 bases from V and 4 bases from J, with 11 bases between. CDR3 length: 14 residues. CDR1 is MNHEY, CDR2 SVGAGI, per germline. CDR3 region: CASSYPGAGYGYTF. The DNA for the CDR3 is TGTGCCAGCAGTTACCCAGGGGCCGGCTATGGCTACACCTTC.

The chain joins TRBV19 to TRBJ1-1, with D perhaps TRBD1 (6 bases). CDR1 LNHDA and CDR2 SQIVND come from the germline V gene (reference sequence). V was clipped by 4 bases and J by 8 bases, with 14 bases between them. The CDR3 consists of 13 residues. The CDR3 DNA is TGTGCCAGTAGTACCCACAGGGAGACGGAAGCTTTCTTT. It encodes CASSTHRETEAFF.

The chain is built from TRBV20-1 and TRBJ2-1, with D uncertain. CDR1 DFQATT and CDR2 SNEGSKA come from the germline V gene (reference sequence). CDR3 length equals 12 residues. Trimming took off 3 bases at V and 5 bases at J, with 8 bases between the two ends. Written as DNA, the CDR3 is TGCAGTGCTAGTCGACTCAACAATGAGCAGTTCTTC. This sequence encodes CSASRLNNEQFF.

This clone turned up a few times. This sequence joins TRBV5-6 and TRBJ1-2; 11 bases match TRBD1. This CDR3 is built from 16 residues. With 6 bases clipped from V and 5 bases from J, the junction kept 12 bases outside the gene matches. CDR1 SGHDT and CDR2 YYEEEE come from the germline V gene. CDR3 bases: TGTGCCAGCAAGCTTCTTGCTGGACAGGGGGCTTATGGCTACACCTTC. Translation gives CASKLLAGQGAYGYTF.

The genes are TRBV2 and TRBJ2-2; 9 nucleotides align to TRBD1. V lost 6 bases and J lost 6; bases outside the gene matches: 8. The CDR3 extends over 15 amino acids. Germline V lookup: CDR1 SNHLY, CDR2 FYNNEI. The CDR3 region is CASSGTGRLAGELFF. The CDR3 DNA follows: TGTGCCAGCAGCGGGACAGGGAGGTTGGCCGGGGAGCTGTTTTTT.

The CDR3 DNA reads as TGTGCCAGCAGACCTATGAGACCGGGACAGGGAAACTATGGCTACACCTTC. Translated, it gives CASRPMRPGQGNYGYTF. This chain links TRBV6-2 or TRBV6-3 with TRBJ1-2; 9 nucleotides agree with TRBD1. The CDR3 covers 17 residues. Germline V gene sequence: CDR1 MNHEY, CDR2 SVGEGT. J lost 2 bases, V lost 6 bases, and 13 bases had no gene match.

This clone turned up a few times. This chain links TRBV3-1 (or the pseudogene TRBV3-2) with TRBJ2-7, with D perhaps matching TRBD2 (6 bases). The V gene lost 1 base and the J gene lost 0 bases, with 13 bases spanning the gap. Germline assignment: CDR1 LGHDT and CDR2 YNNKEL (reference sequence). This CDR3 has 16 amino acids. The CDR3 DNA reads TGTGCCAGCAGCCAAGGATGGGCGGGGCCCTCCTACGAGCAGTACTTC. Translating it yields CASSQGWAGPSYEQYF.

The chain is built from TRBV2 and TRBJ1-6; the D is unclear. Germline assignment: CDR1 SNHLY and CDR2 FYNNEI. The V and J ends lost 2 bases and 7 bases respectively, with 15 bases between them. The CDR3 sequence is 16 residues long. The CDR3 sequence: CASSEKGRERNSPLHF. CDR3 DNA: TGTGCCAGCAGTGAAAAGGGTAGGGAGAGGAATTCACCCCTCCACTTT.

CDR3: CASSSGTALRGYTF. For the CDR3, the DNA is TGTGCCAGCAGCTCGGGGACAGCTCTCCGGGGCTACACCTTC. The rearrangement links TRBV7-2 to TRBJ1-2; TRBD1 aligns across 7 bases. The germline CDR1 and CDR2 sequences are SGHTA and FQGNSA. This CDR3 spans 14 amino acids. The J segment lost 8 bases and the V segment lost 4 bases, leaving 10 bases of the junction unmatched. Using reference TRBV7-2 and TRBJ1-2 for the parts outside the CDR3, the full variable domain is GAGVSQSPSNKVTEKGKDVELRCDPISGHTALYWYRQSLGQGLEFLIYFQGNSAPDKSGLPSDRFSAERTGGSVSTLTIQRTQQEDSAVYLCASSSGTALRGYTFGSGTRLTVV.

This clone has at least ten counts. The chain joins TRBV7-9 to TRBJ2-5; D possibly corresponds to TRBD2 (5 bases). V shed 8 bases and J shed 3 bases, with 10 bases lying between them. Germline V gene data show CDR1 as SEHNR and CDR2 as FQNEAQ (reference sequence). The CDR3 extends over 12 amino acids. CDR3 nucleotides: TGTGCCAGCGAAAGCGGAGAAGAGACCCAGTACTTC. Residues: CASESGEETQYF.

The gene calls are TRBV7-9 and TRBJ1-5; a possible D gene is TRBD1 (5 bases). The CDR3 is 13 residues long. V lost 5 bases, J lost 7 bases, and 12 bases lay in between. Germline CDR1 reads SEHNR; CDR2 reads FQNEAQ (reference sequence). The chain's CDR3 is CASSITEGQPQHF. The CDR3, as DNA: TGTGCCAGCAGCATCACGGAGGGGCAGCCCCAGCATTTT.

Only a few counts were recorded for this clone. The J gene is TRBJ1-2, the V gene TRBV3-1 (or the pseudogene TRBV3-2); D is uncertain. V lost 4 bases to trimming and J lost 2 bases, with 11 bases between them. The CDR3 loop spans 14 amino acids. Germline CDR1 LGHDT, CDR2 YNNKEL (reference sequence). The CDR3 loop reads CASSRSETNYGYTF. CDR3 nucleotides: TGTGCCAGCAGCCGCTCGGAGACCAACTATGGCTACACCTTC.

This sequence joins TRBV18 and TRBJ1-3; D is perhaps TRBD1 (6 bases). The CDR3 extends over 17 amino acids. V was cut by 4 bases and J by 2 bases, with 18 bases left in between. Germline CDR1 reads KGHSH; CDR2 reads LQKENI. CDR3 region: CASSLLTGTLAGNTIYF. The CDR3 DNA reads as TGTGCCAGCTCACTTCTGACAGGAACCCTCGCTGGAAACACCATATATTTT.

The sample holds a few counts of this clone. This chain joins TRBV7-9 and TRBJ2-2, with D uncertain. Deletions cut 2 bases from V and 0 bases from J, with 4 bases between. CDR1 and CDR2 (germline): SEHNR, FQNEAQ (reference sequence). The CDR3 is 14 residues long. CDR3 nucleotide sequence: TGTGCCAGCAGCTTAAATACGAACACCGGGGAGCTGTTTTTT. This encodes CASSLNTNTGELFF. Full variable domain (outside the CDR3, taken from reference TRBV7-9 and TRBJ2-2): DTGVSQNPRHKITKRGQNVTFRCDPISEHNRLYWYRQTLGQGPEFLTYFQNEAQLEKSRLLSDRFSAERPKGSFSTLEIQRTEQGDSAMYLCASSLNTNTGELFFGEGSRLTVL.

This sequence joins TRBV7-2 and TRBJ2-3; 10 bases agree with TRBD1. Losses at the gene ends were 3 bases for V and 3 bases for J; bases not matched to a gene: 12. CDR3 size: 18 residues. CDR1 is SGHTA, CDR2 FQGNSA, per germline. The CDR3: CASSLMGTGQGVTDTQYF. In DNA form, the CDR3 reads TGTGCCAGCAGCTTGATGGGTACCGGACAGGGGGTGACAGATACGCAGTATTTT.

This rearrangement joins TRBV6-5 to TRBJ1-6, with D perhaps matching TRBD1 (5 bases). Per germline, CDR1 MNHEY and CDR2 SVGAGI. The CDR3 runs 15 residues. The germline V and J ends were trimmed by 5 bases and 7 bases, with 15 bases remaining between them. In DNA form, the CDR3 reads TGTGCCAGCAGTACCCAGGGACTAGGAAATTCACCCCTCCACTTT. This gives the protein CASSTQGLGNSPLHF.